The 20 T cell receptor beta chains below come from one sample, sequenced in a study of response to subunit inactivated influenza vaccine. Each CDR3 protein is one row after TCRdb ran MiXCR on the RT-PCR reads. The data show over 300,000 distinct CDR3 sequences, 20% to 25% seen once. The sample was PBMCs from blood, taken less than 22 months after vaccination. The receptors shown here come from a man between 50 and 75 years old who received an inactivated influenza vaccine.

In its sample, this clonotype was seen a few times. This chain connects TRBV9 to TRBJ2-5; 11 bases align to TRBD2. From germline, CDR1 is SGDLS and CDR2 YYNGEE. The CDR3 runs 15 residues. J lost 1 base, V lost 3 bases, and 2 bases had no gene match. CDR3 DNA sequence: TGTGCCAGCAGCGGAGGACTAGCGGGCCAAGAGACCCAGTACTTC. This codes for CASSGGLAGQETQYF.

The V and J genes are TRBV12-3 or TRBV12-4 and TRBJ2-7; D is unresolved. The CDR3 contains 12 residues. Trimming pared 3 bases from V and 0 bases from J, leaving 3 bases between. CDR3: CASSFTSYEQYF. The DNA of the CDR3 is TGTGCCAGCAGTTTTACCTCCTACGAGCAGTACTTC.

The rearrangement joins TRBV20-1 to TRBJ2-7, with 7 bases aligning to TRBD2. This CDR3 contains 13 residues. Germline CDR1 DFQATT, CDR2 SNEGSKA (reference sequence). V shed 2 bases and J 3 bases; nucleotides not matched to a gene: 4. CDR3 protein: CSARRLASYEQYF. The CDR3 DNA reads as TGCAGTGCTAGACGACTAGCAAGCTACGAGCAGTACTTC.

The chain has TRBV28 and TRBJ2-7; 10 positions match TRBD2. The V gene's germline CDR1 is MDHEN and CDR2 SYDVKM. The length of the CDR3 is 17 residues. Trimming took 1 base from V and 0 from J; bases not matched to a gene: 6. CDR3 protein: CASSLSLAGASSYEQYF. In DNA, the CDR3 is TGTGCCAGCAGTTTATCCCTAGCGGGGGCAAGCTCCTACGAGCAGTACTTC.

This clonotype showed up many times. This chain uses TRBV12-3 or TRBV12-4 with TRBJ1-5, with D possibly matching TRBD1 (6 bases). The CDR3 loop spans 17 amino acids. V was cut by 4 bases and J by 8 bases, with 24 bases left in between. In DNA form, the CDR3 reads TGTGCCAGCAGTTCCCTCCCCACGGGGCGGGGGCCTGAGCCCCAGCATTTT. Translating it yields CASSSLPTGRGPEPQHF.

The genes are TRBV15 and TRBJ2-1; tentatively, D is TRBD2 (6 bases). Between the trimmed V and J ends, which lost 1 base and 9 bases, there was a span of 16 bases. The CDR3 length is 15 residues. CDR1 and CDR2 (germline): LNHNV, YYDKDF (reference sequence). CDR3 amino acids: CATSRGRETAGEQFF. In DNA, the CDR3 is TGTGCCACCAGCAGAGGTCGAGAGACAGCGGGTGAGCAGTTCTTC.

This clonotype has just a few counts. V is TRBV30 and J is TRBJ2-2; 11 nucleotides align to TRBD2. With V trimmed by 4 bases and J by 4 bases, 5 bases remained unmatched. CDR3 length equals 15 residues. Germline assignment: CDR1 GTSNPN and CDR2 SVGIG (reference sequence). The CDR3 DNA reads TGTGCCTGGATGGTAGCGGGAGGGCCCACCGGGGAGCTGTTTTTT. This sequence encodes CAWMVAGGPTGELFF.

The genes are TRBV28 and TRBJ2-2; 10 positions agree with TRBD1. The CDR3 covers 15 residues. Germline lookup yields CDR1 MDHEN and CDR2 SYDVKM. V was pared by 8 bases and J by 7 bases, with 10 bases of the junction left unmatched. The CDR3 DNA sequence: TGTGCCAGCGGGAACCCGGGACAGGGGAACGGGGAGCTGTTTTTT. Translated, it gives CASGNPGQGNGELFF.

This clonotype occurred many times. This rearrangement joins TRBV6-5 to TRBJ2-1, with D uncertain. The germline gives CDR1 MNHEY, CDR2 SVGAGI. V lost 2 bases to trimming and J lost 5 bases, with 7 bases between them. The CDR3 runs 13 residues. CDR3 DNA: TGTGCCAGCAGTTACCTCGGTCACAATGAGCAGTTCTTC. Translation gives CASSYLGHNEQFF.

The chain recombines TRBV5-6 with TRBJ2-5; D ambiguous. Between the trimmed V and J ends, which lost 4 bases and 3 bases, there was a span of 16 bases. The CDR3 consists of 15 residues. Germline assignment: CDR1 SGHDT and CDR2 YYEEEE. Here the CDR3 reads CASSVLRRDKETQYF. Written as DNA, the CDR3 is TGTGCCAGCAGCGTGCTAAGAAGGGATAAAGAGACCCAGTACTTC.

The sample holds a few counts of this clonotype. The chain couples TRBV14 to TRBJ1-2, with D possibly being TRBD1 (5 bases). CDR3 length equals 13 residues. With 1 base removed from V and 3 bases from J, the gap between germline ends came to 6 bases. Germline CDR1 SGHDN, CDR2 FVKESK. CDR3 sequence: CASSQVGHYGYTF. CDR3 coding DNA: TGTGCCAGCAGCCAAGTGGGACACTATGGCTACACCTTC.

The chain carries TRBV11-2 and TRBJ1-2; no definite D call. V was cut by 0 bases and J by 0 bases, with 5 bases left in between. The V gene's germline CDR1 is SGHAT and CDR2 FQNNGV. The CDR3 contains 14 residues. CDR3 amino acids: CASSLDPANYGYTF. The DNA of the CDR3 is TGTGCCAGCAGCTTAGATCCAGCTAACTATGGCTACACCTTC.

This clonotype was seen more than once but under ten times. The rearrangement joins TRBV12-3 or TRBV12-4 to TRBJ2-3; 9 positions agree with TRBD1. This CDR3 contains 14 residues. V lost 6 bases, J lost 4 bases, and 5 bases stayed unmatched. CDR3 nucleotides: TGTGCCAGCAGACAGGGGGCTTTCGCAGATACGCAGTATTTT. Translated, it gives CASRQGAFADTQYF.

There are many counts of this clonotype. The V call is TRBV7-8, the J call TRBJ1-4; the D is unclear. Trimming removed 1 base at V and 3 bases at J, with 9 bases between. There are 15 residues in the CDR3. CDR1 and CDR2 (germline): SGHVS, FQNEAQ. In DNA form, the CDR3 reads TGTGCCAGCAGCTTAGTACAGCCACCTAATGAAAAACTGTTTTTT. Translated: CASSLVQPPNEKLFF.

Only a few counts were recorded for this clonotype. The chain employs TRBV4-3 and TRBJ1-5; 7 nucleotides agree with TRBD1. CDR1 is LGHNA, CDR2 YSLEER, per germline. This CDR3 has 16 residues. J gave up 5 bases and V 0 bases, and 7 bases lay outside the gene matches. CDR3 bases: TGCGCCAGCAGCCAAGAGGTGACAGGGACGTATCAGCCCCAGCATTTT. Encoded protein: CASSQEVTGTYQPQHF.

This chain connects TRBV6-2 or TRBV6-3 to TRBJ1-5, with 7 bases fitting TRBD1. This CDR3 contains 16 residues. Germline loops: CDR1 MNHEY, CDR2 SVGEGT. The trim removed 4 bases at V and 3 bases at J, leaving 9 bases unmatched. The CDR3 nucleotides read TGTGCCAGCAGTTCCCGCCTGACAGGGCCCAATCAGCCCCAGCATTTT. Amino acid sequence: CASSSRLTGPNQPQHF.

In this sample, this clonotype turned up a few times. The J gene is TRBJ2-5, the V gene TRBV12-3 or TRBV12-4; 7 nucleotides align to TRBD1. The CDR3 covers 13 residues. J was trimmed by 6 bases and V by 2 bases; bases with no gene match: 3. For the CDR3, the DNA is TGTGCCAGCAGTTTACAGGGGGAAAAGACCCAGTACTTC. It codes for CASSLQGEKTQYF.

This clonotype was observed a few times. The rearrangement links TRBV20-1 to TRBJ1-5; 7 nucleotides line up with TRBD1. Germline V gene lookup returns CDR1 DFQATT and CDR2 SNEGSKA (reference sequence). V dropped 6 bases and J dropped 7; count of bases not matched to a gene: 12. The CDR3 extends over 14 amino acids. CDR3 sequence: CSAYKGAVGQPQHF. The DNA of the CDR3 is TGCAGTGCCTATAAGGGGGCTGTAGGCCAGCCCCAGCATTTT.

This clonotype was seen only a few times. CDR3 region: CASSLTGRTGELFF. CDR3 in DNA: TGTGCCAGCAGTTTGACAGGGCGGACCGGGGAGCTGTTTTTT. This rearrangement joins TRBV25-1 to TRBJ2-2; 7 bases agree with TRBD1. The CDR3 has 14 amino acids. The trim removed 5 bases at V and 5 bases at J, leaving 5 bases unmatched. Germline CDR1 is MGHDK and CDR2 is SYGVNS.

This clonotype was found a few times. The CDR3 reads CASTADRGASGANVLTF. CDR3 nucleotide sequence: TGTGCCAGTACCGCCGACAGGGGCGCAAGTGGGGCCAACGTCCTGACTTTC. The V gene is TRBV19, the J gene TRBJ2-6, with 8 bases lining up with TRBD1. CDR3 length equals 17 residues. CDR1 is LNHDA, CDR2 SQIVND, per germline (reference sequence). J lost 3 bases, V lost 7 bases, and 11 bases had no gene match.